Presented here are 18 T cell receptor beta chains from one specimen sequenced in a study of T-cell memory formation after mild COVID-19. TCRdb itself ran the 5' RACE reads through MiXCR, one entry per CDR3 protein. The sample has about 160,000 distinct CDR3 sequences; 25% to 40% are singletons. Specimen: PBMCs or a T cell subset sorted from them (not recorded which). The source is an adult woman who had mild COVID-19 (a few samples of this study predate the infection). Cell type and time point are not known.

This chain links TRBV6-2 or TRBV6-3 with TRBJ2-7; D perhaps matches TRBD1 (5 bases). The V gene lost 6 bases and the J gene lost 6 bases, with 21 bases spanning the gap. The germline V gene encodes CDR1 MNHEY and CDR2 SVGEGT. This CDR3 has 15 residues. The CDR3 is CASSQRQGSSSEQYF. The CDR3 DNA is TGTGCCAGCAGCCAACGCCAGGGTAGCTCGTCCGAGCAGTACTTC.

This clonotype has only a few counts. CDR3 loop: CASSPTGTGREQYF. The DNA of the CDR3 is TGTGCCAGCAGTCCGACCGGGACAGGGCGCGAGCAGTACTTC. The chain couples TRBV12-3 or TRBV12-4 to TRBJ2-7, with TRBD1 matching 9 bases. V dropped 5 bases and J dropped 6; count of bases not matched to a gene: 8. The CDR3 is made up of 14 amino acids.

This clonotype was seen a handful of times. V gene TRBV28 combines with J gene TRBJ1-5; D is uncertain. The CDR3 loop spans 13 amino acids. CDR1 is MDHEN, CDR2 SYDVKM, per germline. Trimming took off 5 bases at V and 0 bases at J, with 5 bases between the two ends. The CDR3 DNA is TGTGCCAGCAGTCCCGATAGCAATCAGCCCCAGCATTTT. Residues: CASSPDSNQPQHF. The whole variable domain, filled in from reference TRBV28 and TRBJ1-5, reads DVKVTQSSRYLVKRTGEKVFLECVQDMDHENMFWYRQDPGLGLRLIYFSYDVKMKEKGDIPEGYSVSREKKERFSLILESASTNQTSMYLCASSPDSNQPQHFGDGTRLSIL.

The table lists this clonotype with a count of one. The chain carries TRBV3-1 and TRBJ2-3; TRBD2 agrees at 8 bases. The trim removed 4 bases at V and 4 bases at J, leaving 7 bases unmatched. CDR1 is LGHDT and CDR2 is YNNKEL in the germline V gene (reference sequence). The CDR3 covers 15 residues. The CDR3 here is CASSLGGGRADTQYF. CDR3 DNA: TGTGCCAGCAGCCTTGGCGGGGGGAGAGCAGATACGCAGTATTTT.

V gene TRBV7-8 combines with J gene TRBJ2-2, with 9 bases identical to TRBD1. The CDR3 has 16 amino acids. After removal of 4 bases from V and 5 bases from J, the junction contained 8 bases not matched to a gene. Looked up from germline, CDR1 is SGHVS and CDR2 is FQNEAQ. The CDR3 DNA is TGTGCCAGCAGCTCACAAGGACAGGGGTATACCGGGGAGCTGTTTTTT. It specifies CASSSQGQGYTGELFF.

This clonotype came up a few times. The V call is TRBV23-1, the J call TRBJ2-2, with TRBD1 identical over 7 bases. TRBV23-1 is an open reading frame, and its role is uncertain. This CDR3 contains 16 residues. V shed 4 bases and J 7 bases; nucleotides not matched to a gene: 12. The CDR3 DNA is TGCGCCAGCAGTCCCATGCCGGCTCAGGGGGACGGGGAGCTGTTTTTT. Its translation: CASSPMPAQGDGELFF.

In this sample, this clonotype turned up a few times. V is TRBV14 and J is TRBJ2-7, with D possibly TRBD1 on 9 matching bases. Per germline, CDR1 SGHDN and CDR2 FVKESK. The CDR3 has 17 amino acids. V shed 4 bases and J shed 9 bases, with 28 bases lying between them. CDR3 nucleotides: TGTGCCAGCAGCCGCCACGGTACCGGGACAGGGACTAGTCGGCAGTACTTC. Protein: CASSRHGTGTGTSRQYF.

The chain has TRBV2 and TRBJ1-1; the D gene is possibly TRBD1 (6 bases). The V end was cut by 5 bases, the J end by 0 bases, with 13 bases between. Germline-derived CDR1 and CDR2 are SNHLY and FYNNEI. This CDR3 is built from 15 residues. CDR3 nucleotide sequence: TGTGCCAGCAGTTCGGACAGAACTATGAACACTGAAGCTTTCTTT. Amino acids: CASSSDRTMNTEAFF. The full variable domain, its missing parts supplied by reference TRBV2 and TRBJ1-1, is EPEVTQTPSHQVTQMGQEVILRCVPISNHLYFYWYRQILGQKVEFLVSFYNNEISEKSEIFDDQFSVERPDGSNFTLKIRSTKLEDSAMYFCASSSDRTMNTEAFFGQGTRLTVV.

DNA for the CDR3: TGTGCCAGCAGGGGGATTAGGGGGCGAGTAGGCTACACCTTC. Residues: CASRGIRGRVGYTF. J is TRBJ1-2 and V is TRBV11-2, with 7 bases identical to TRBD1. With 6 bases clipped from V and 8 bases from J, the junction kept 12 bases outside the gene matches. This CDR3 has 14 residues. Germline CDR1 SGHAT, CDR2 FQNNGV.

This clonotype was detected a few times. The genes are TRBV5-1 and TRBJ2-1, with a weak D call TRBD1 (6 bases). Trimming shortened V by 4 bases and J by 6 bases, and 11 bases separated the two germline ends. The CDR3 covers 13 residues. Germline loops: CDR1 SGHRS, CDR2 YFSETQ. CDR3 DNA sequence: TGCGCCAGCAGCACCGGACAGACCAATGAGCAGTTCTTC. Protein sequence: CASSTGQTNEQFF.

This clonotype was seen a handful of times. The chain uses TRBV12-3 or TRBV12-4 and TRBJ2-7; TRBD2 might be the D (5 bases). The length of the CDR3 is 14 residues. Trimming removed 6 bases from V and 6 bases from J, with 18 bases in between. CDR3 residues: CASRGVSPQGEQYF. In DNA, the CDR3 is TGTGCCAGCAGGGGAGTTAGCCCACAAGGCGAGCAGTACTTC.

The V gene is TRBV4-1, the J gene TRBJ2-3; D perhaps matches TRBD2 (7 bases). Germline CDR1 MGHRA, CDR2 YSYEKL. Trimming took off 0 bases at V and 4 bases at J, with 14 bases between the two ends. The CDR3 runs 16 residues. The CDR3 region has the DNA TGCGCCAGCAGCCAAGATGGGGGGGCGTACCCAGATACGCAGTATTTT. It is translated as CASSQDGGAYPDTQYF.

CDR3 sequence: CSVGNMNTEAFF. The CDR3 DNA is TGCAGCGTGGGAAATATGAACACTGAAGCTTTCTTT. The chain is built from TRBV29-1 and TRBJ1-1; the D is unclear. Germline lookup yields CDR1 SQVTM and CDR2 ANQGSEA. The ends were cut back, 6 bases at V and 0 bases at J, with 8 bases in the middle. The CDR3 runs to 12 residues.

This rearrangement joins TRBV23-1 to TRBJ2-3, with TRBD1 identical over 7 bases. TRBV23-1 is marked as an open reading frame, function uncertain. V lost 8 bases and J lost 3; bases outside the gene matches: 11. This CDR3 comprises 15 residues. The CDR3 reads CASHRKGAVTDTQYF. DNA for the CDR3: TGCGCCAGCCATCGGAAGGGGGCAGTGACAGATACGCAGTATTTT.

The J gene is TRBJ2-5, the V gene TRBV20-1, with 8 bases identical to TRBD2. The CDR3 has 13 amino acids. The ends lost 5 bases at V and 3 bases at J; junction bases unmatched: 5. Germline V gene sequence: CDR1 DFQATT, CDR2 SNEGSKA (reference sequence). DNA for the CDR3: TGCAGTGCTTCCGGGACTAGAGAAGAGACCCAGTACTTC. This codes for CSASGTREETQYF.

This chain joins TRBV5-1 and TRBJ1-2; weak D call: TRBD1 (6 bases). V was clipped by 4 bases and J by 8 bases, with 12 bases between them. The germline gives CDR1 SGHRS, CDR2 YFSETQ. The CDR3 totals 12 residues. The CDR3 protein is CASSTDRTGYTF. The CDR3 nucleotides read TGCGCCAGCAGCACAGACAGGACCGGCTACACCTTC.

This chain connects TRBV7-9 to TRBJ2-5, with D possibly called TRBD1 or TRBD2 (6 bases each). The CDR3 runs to 15 residues. The ends were cut back, 5 bases at V and 4 bases at J, with 17 bases in the middle. Germline loops: CDR1 SEHNR, CDR2 FQNEAQ (reference sequence). The CDR3 DNA sequence: TGTGCCAGCAGCCCCAGGAGGGGGGCGGGAGAGACCCAGTACTTC. It encodes CASSPRRGAGETQYF.

This clonotype has more than one count but fewer than ten. V gene TRBV7-3 combines with J gene TRBJ2-1; possibly TRBD2 for D (6 bases). The V gene lost 5 bases and the J gene lost 4 bases, with 9 bases spanning the gap. The CDR3 sequence is 13 residues long. Per the germline V gene, CDR1 is SGHTA and CDR2 is FQGTGA. The CDR3 is CASSDGTYNEQFF. CDR3 sequence (DNA): TGTGCCAGCAGCGACGGGACTTACAATGAGCAGTTCTTC.